The 2 T cell receptor beta chains reported below all come from one sample, sequenced in a study of T cell repertoires in cytomegalovirus infection. No antigen has been identified for these receptors. One entry per CDR3 protein, called by TCRdb with MiXCR from the reads. The table records about 900,000 distinct CDR3 sequences, roughly 30% of them present only once. The starting material was cultured CD8+ T cells from PBMCs, obtained from culture after CMV antigen stimulation. These receptors came from a human donor in good health (CMV status not recorded). Some clones in this sample may be carry-over from other donors' samples.

The chain employs TRBV27 and TRBJ2-2; possibly TRBD1 for D (5 bases). The CDR3 length is 18 residues. CDR1 is MNHEY and CDR2 is SMNVEV in the germline V gene (reference sequence). The germline V and J ends were trimmed by 1 base and 0 bases, with 15 bases remaining between them. The CDR3 protein is CASSLYGAPYANTGELFF. In DNA form, the CDR3 reads TGTGCCAGCAGTTTATATGGGGCCCCTTACGCGAACACCGGGGAGCTGTTTTTT.

This clonotype was picked up a small number of times. J is TRBJ1-1 and V is TRBV7-6; D remains unclear. V was trimmed by 4 bases and J by 2 bases, leaving 14 bases between them. Germline V gene lookup returns CDR1 SGHVS and CDR2 FNYEAQ. This CDR3 region has 15 residues. The CDR3 reads CASSSYTSPNTEAFF. CDR3 DNA sequence: TGTGCCAGCAGCTCCTACACATCCCCTAACACTGAAGCTTTCTTT.